The 2 T cell receptor beta chains given below trace back to one sample, sequenced in a study of T cells in Graves' hyperthyroidism and ophthalmopathy. RNA transcripts provided the source from which TCR beta CDR3 regions were amplified. The HTBI primer set was used in a first-round RT-PCR of the TCR CDR3. TCRdb re-derived calls from the multiplex PCR reads in MiXCR, one entry per CDR3 protein. The repertoire consists of about 570,000 distinct CDR3 sequences, with 35% to 55% occurring once and the leading ten covering around 20%. Sequencing input: peripheral blood or thyroid tissue (not recorded which). These receptors originate from an adult woman with Graves' disease, either hyperthyroidism or ophthalmopathy (not recorded which).

The V gene is TRBV6-5, the J gene TRBJ2-7; D remains unclear. Germline lookup yields CDR1 MNHEY and CDR2 SVGAGI. The V end lost 7 bases, the J end lost 2 bases, and 12 bases lay between the germline ends. The CDR3 totals 13 residues. Here the CDR3 reads CASTQTTPYEQYF. CDR3 nucleotide sequence: TGTGCCAGCACCCAGACCACCCCCTACGAGCAGTACTTC.

CDR3 residues: CASSFLVYTGELFF. In DNA form, the CDR3 reads TGTGCCAGCAGCTTCCTAGTGTACACCGGGGAGCTGTTTTTT. The gene calls are TRBV7-2 and TRBJ2-2; D not certain. The CDR3 length is 14 residues. Trimming pared 3 bases from V and 3 bases from J, leaving 8 bases between. Germline CDR1 SGHTA, CDR2 FQGNSA.